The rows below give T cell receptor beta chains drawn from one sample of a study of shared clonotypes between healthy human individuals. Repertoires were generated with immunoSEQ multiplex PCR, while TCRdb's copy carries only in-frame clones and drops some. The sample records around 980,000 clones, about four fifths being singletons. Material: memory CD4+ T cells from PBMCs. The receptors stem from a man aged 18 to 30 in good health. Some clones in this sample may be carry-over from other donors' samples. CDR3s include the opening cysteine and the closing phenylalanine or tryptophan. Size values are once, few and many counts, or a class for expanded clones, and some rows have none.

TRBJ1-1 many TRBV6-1 CATIDRANTEAFF
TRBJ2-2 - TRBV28 CASSLRLATFNTGELFF
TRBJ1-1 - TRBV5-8 CASSGPGLLENTEAFF
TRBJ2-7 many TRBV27 CASSLSFRGTAPYEQYF
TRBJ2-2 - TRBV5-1 CASSLQGAGTGELFF
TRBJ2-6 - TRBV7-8 CASSLRDRGILTGANVLTF
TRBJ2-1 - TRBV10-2 CASALPRLAGVAYNEQFF
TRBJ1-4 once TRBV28 CASSLLPRGREKLFF
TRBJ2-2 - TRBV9 CASSGAWRTGSNTGELFF
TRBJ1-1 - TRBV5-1 CASRLTGVEGTEAFF
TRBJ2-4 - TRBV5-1 CASSLGRLAKNIQYF
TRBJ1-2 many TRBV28 CASSPPIMRGRGGYTF
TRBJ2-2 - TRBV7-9 CASSITGELFF
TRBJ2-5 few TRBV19 CASSEGGPQETQYF
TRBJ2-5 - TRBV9 CASSPDGGSVETQYF
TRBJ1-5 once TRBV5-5 CASSGDRAQPQHF
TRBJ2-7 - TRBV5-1 CASTRDVAYEQYF
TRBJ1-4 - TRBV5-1 CASSTPGVDEKLFF
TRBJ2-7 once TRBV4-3 CASSPGLAGSYEQYF
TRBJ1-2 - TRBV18 CASSPPTGEYGYTF
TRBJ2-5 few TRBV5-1 CASSRSGRSGQETQYF
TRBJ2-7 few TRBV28 CASNQGAYEQYF
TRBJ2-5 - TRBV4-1 CASSHRLFGTSGSLLETQYF
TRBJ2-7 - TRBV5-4 CASSGASGRAISYEQYF
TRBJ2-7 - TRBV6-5 CASIGKGRGSYEQYF
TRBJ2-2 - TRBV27 CASSPRNPQGHTGELFF
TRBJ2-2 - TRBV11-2 CASSLVPSGSAGELFF
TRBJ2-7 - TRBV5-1 CASSLLVSYEQYF
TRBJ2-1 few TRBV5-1 CASSVQQGARDEQFF
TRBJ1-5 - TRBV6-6 CASSAGTRINQPQHF
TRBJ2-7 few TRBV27 CASSLRGGEQYF
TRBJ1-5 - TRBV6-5 CASSSGQPQHF
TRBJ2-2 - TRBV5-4 CASAREGQELFF
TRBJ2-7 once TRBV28 CASSLYLGLKVLYEQYF
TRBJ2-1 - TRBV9 CASSVEGGSGTAQFF
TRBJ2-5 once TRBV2 CASSGTGMETQYF
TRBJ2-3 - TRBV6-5 CASSQTGGNTQYF
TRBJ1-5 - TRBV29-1 CSVRTGNQPQHF
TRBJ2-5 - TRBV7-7 CASSSSGETQYF
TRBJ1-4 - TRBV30 CAWSLEGRGEKLFF
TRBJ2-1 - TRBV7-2 CASSSQYRLAGSSYNEQFF
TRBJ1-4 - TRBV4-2 CASSQGGRFEKLFF
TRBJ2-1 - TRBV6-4 CASSAQPGLYNEQFF
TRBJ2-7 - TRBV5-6 CASTQLGTGDTYEQYF
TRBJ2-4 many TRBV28 CASSPSFGYRGNIQYF